What follows are 6 T cell receptor beta chains derived from one specimen sequenced in a study of cytomegalovirus exposure and HLA in healthy donors. Amplification used 60 Vbeta primers and 13 Jbeta primers. Only in-frame clones appear in the TCRdb table, and some are missing; sequencing was by immunoSEQ multiplex PCR. The top ten clones hold roughly a tenth of a sample with fewer than 90,000 clones, about three quarters of them seen once. Sequencing used PBMCs. The receptors stem from a man younger than 40 in good health and CMV-seropositive.

This clone has just a few counts. The rearrangement joins TRBV4-1 to TRBJ1-3, with D hard to call. Germline CDR1 MGHRA, CDR2 YSYEKL. The CDR3 is made up of 16 amino acids. Trimming stripped 1 base from V and 0 bases from J, with 10 bases between. The CDR3 DNA is TGCGCCAGCAGCCAAGCGGACGGACTCTCTGGAAACACCATATATTTT. This gives the protein CASSQADGLSGNTIYF.

V gene TRBV6-5 combines with J gene TRBJ1-2; no clear D. V was pared by 2 bases and J by 7 bases, with 11 bases between. The CDR3 is 13 residues long. CDR1 and CDR2 (germline): MNHEY, SVGAGI. The CDR3 protein is CASSYDTEAGYTF. The CDR3 DNA follows: TGTGCCAGCAGTTACGACACGGAGGCTGGCTACACCTTC.

This chain connects TRBV7-6 to TRBJ2-2; 15 bases are shared with TRBD2. The CDR3 extends over 19 amino acids. Per the germline V gene, CDR1 is SGHVS and CDR2 is FNYEAQ. V was pared by 5 bases and J by 4 bases, with 11 bases of the junction left unmatched. DNA of the CDR3: TGTGCCAGCAGCCCCGCCGGACTAGCGGGGGGGTACGGCACCGGGGAGCTGTTTTTT. It translates to CASSPAGLAGGYGTGELFF.

V and J are TRBV7-9 and TRBJ2-7; TRBD1 matches 10 bases. The V and J ends lost 6 bases and 5 bases, in that order; junction bases with no gene match: 16. This CDR3 comprises 17 residues. Looked up from germline, CDR1 is SEHNR and CDR2 is FQNEAQ (reference sequence). The CDR3 DNA is TGTGCCAGCAGGACCGACAGGGGGCCCCAGCGGGGTAACGAGCAGTACTTC. This gives the protein CASRTDRGPQRGNEQYF.

On this clone: At one of its ends the junction is not consistent with the germline gene, which may arise from a read error. J is TRBJ1-1 and V is TRBV7-9; D gene unclear. The CDR3 length is 12 residues. Germline CDR1 SEHNR, CDR2 FQNEAQ (reference sequence). CDR3 region: CSSSSSNTEAFF. The CDR3 coding sequence is TGTTCCAGCAGCTCGTCGAACACTGAAGCTTTCTTT.

The chain employs TRBV5-1 and TRBJ2-1; a possible D gene is TRBD2 (7 bases). V dropped 3 bases and J dropped 5 bases, with 15 bases sitting between them. Germline CDR1 reads SGHRS; CDR2 reads YFSETQ. This CDR3 region has 15 residues. The CDR3 region is CASSWGGGQDNEQFF. The CDR3 DNA sequence: TGCGCCAGCAGCTGGGGGGGCGGCCAAGACAATGAGCAGTTCTTC. The complete variable domain, with remaining parts taken from reference TRBV5-1 and TRBJ2-1, reads KAGVTQTPRYLIKTRGQQVTLSCSPISGHRSVSWYQQTPGQGLQFLFEYFSETQRNKGNFPGRFSGRQFSNSRSEMNVSTLELGDSALYLCASSWGGGQDNEQFFGPGTRLTVL.